The present entry profiles one T cell receptor (beta chain) with its context. The data are from a study of blood T cell repertoires in COVID-19. Trimming cost V 3 bases and J 1 base, with 10 bases left between them. The CDR3 is made up of 15 amino acids. Germline V gene lookup returns CDR1 LNHNV and CDR2 YYDKDF (reference sequence). Libraries were prepared by immunoSEQ multiplex PCR; TCRdb keeps only in-frame clonotypes and omits some of them. The sample comprises a few hundred thousand clones, approximately 89% of which are singletons, and less than 5.5% rests with the top ten. Participant-given clinical history determined each cohort assignment.

The sample comprised PBMCs or T cells enriched from blood (not recorded which). The receptor comes from a man between 25 and 39 years old who had recovered from COVID-19. V gene TRBV15 combines with J gene TRBJ1-5; possibly TRBD1 for D (6 bases). The CDR3, as DNA: TGTGCCACCAGCAGGCAGGGGACGAGCAATCAGCCCCAGCATTTT. This gives the protein CATSRQGTSNQPQHF.